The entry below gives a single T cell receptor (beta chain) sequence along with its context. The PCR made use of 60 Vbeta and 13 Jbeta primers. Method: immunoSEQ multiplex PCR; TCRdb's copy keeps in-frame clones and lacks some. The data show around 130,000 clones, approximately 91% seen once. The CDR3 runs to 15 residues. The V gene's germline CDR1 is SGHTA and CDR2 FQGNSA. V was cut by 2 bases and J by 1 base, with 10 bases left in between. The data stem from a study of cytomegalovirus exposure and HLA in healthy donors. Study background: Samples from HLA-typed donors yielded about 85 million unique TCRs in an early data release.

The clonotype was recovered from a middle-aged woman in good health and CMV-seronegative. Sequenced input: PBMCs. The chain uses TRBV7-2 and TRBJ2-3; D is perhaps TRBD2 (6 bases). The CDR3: CASSLPVAGTDTQYF. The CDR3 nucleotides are TGTGCCAGCAGCTTACCAGTAGCGGGCACAGATACGCAGTATTTT. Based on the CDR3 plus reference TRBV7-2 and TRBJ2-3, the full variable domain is GAGVSQSPSNKVTEKGKDVELRCDPISGHTALYWYRQSLGQGLEFLIYFQGNSAPDKSGLPSDRFSAERTGGSVSTLTIQRTQQEDSAVYLCASSLPVAGTDTQYFGPGTRLTVL.